This T cell receptor beta chain appears in the sequencing data of a study of Ad26.COV2.S vaccination and SARS-CoV-2 variants. The treatment was: 19 received Ad26.COV2.S at low or high dose, single or two shots; roughly five received placebo; per-sample allocation not given. The samples were gathered on day 63 after the first injection of vaccine or placebo. Whole-study findings and limits: Spike-specific responses of CD8+ and CD4+ T cells were reported to display substantial breadth after vaccination. Similar non-spike TCR breadth was observed in recipients of vaccine and of placebo.

The protocol was immunoSEQ multiplex PCR, while the TCRdb copy is restricted to in-frame clones and leaves out a portion. The sample yields about 410,000 clones, about 92% seen once. On this clone itself: Its target is unknown.

The material was peripheral blood, obtained in a trial of Ad26.COV2.S vaccine versus placebo. This clonotype was sampled from a person between 18 and 60 years old who received the Ad26.COV2.S COVID-19 vaccine or a placebo.

This CDR3 is CASSLGTDGYTF. In DNA, the CDR3 is TGTGCCAGCAGCCTCGGGACAGATGGCTACACCTTC. The chain combines TRBV7-9 with TRBJ1-2, with 7 bases identical to TRBD1. CDR3 length: 12 residues. Germline loops: CDR1 SEHNR, CDR2 FQNEAQ (reference sequence). The V and J ends lost 5 bases and 6 bases, in that order; junction bases with no gene match: 3.